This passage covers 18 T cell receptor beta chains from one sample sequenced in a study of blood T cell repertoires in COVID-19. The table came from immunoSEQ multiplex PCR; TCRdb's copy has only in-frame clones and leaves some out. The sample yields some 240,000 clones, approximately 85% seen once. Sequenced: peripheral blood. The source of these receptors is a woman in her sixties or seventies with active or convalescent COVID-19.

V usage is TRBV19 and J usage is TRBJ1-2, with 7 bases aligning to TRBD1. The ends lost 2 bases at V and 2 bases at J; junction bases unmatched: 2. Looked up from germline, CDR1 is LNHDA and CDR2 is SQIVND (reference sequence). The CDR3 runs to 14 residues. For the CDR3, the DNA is TGTGCCAGTAGTATAAGGGACAGAAACTATGGCTACACCTTC. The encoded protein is CASSIRDRNYGYTF.

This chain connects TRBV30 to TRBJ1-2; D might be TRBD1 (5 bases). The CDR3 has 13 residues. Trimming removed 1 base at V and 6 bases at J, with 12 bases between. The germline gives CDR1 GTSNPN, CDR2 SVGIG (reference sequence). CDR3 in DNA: TGTGCCTGGAGTGCCAGGGAAGAGGATGGCTACACCTTC. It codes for CAWSAREEDGYTF.

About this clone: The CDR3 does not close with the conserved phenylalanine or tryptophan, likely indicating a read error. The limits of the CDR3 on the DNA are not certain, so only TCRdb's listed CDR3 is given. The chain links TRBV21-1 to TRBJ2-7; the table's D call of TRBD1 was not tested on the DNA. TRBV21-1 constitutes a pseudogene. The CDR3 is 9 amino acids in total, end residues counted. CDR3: CASIRHKRH.

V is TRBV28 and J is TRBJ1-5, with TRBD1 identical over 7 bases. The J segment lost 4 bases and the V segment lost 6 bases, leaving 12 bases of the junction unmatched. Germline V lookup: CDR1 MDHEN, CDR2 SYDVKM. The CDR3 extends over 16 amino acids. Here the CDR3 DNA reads TGTGCCAGCAGGTTTACCTACAGGGGCCGTAATCAGCCCCAGCATTTT. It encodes CASRFTYRGRNQPQHF.

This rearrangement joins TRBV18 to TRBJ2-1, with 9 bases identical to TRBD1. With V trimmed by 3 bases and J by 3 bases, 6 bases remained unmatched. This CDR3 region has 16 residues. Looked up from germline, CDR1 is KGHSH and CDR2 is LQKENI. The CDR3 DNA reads TGTGCCAGCTCACCGAATGACAGGGGGGGCTACAATGAGCAGTTCTTC. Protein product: CASSPNDRGGYNEQFF.

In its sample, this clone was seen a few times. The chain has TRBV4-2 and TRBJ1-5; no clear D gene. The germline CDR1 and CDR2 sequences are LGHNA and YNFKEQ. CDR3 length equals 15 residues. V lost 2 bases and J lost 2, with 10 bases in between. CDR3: CASSQRLAGNQPQHF. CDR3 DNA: TGTGCCAGCAGCCAACGACTTGCGGGCAATCAGCCCCAGCATTTT.

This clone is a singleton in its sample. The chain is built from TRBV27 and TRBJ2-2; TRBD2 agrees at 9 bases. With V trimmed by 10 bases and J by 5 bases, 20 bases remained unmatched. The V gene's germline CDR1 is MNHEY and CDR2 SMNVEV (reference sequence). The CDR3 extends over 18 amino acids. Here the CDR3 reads CATRRGGGAVSGTGELFF. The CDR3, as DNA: TGTGCCACCCGGCGCGGCGGGGGGGCCGTATCAGGGACCGGGGAGCTGTTTTTT.

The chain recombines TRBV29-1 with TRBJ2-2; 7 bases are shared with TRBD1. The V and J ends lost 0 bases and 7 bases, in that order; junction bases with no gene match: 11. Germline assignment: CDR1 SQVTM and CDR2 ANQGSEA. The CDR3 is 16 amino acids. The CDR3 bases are TGCAGCGTTGAAGATGCGACAGGGAGTGAGGTCGGGGAGCTGTTTTTT. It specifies CSVEDATGSEVGELFF.

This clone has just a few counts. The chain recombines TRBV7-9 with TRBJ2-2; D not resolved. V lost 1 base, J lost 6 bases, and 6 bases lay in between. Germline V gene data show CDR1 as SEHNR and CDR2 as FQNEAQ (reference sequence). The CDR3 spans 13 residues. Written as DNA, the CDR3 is TGTGCCAGCAGCTTAGTCGGGTCCGGGGAGCTGTTTTTT. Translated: CASSLVGSGELFF.

In nucleotides, the CDR3 is TGTGCCAGCAGCTCCACATCCGGGGACAGGCTCAGAAGTGAAAAACTGTTTTTT. Amino acids: CASSSTSGDRLRSEKLFF. The V gene is TRBV9, the J gene TRBJ1-4; 8 bases map to TRBD1. Germline lookup yields CDR1 SGDLS and CDR2 YYNGEE. This CDR3 is 18 amino acids long. The J segment lost 7 bases and the V segment lost 4 bases, leaving 18 bases of the junction unmatched. Full variable domain (rest looked up from reference TRBV9 and TRBJ1-4): DSGVTQTPKHLITATGQRVTLRCSPRSGDLSVYWYQQSLDQGLQFLIQYYNGEERAKGNILERFSAQQFPDLHSELNLSSLELGDSALYFCASSSTSGDRLRSEKLFFGSGTQLSVL.

In DNA, the CDR3 is TGTGCCAGCAGTTACTCGAGCCTACACCGGGGTCAGCCCCAGCATTTT. It codes for CASSYSSLHRGQPQHF. The V call is TRBV6-5, the J call TRBJ1-5; D remains ambiguous. CDR1 is MNHEY, CDR2 SVGAGI, per germline. Trimming removed 0 bases at V and 6 bases at J, with 15 bases between. The CDR3 has 16 amino acids.

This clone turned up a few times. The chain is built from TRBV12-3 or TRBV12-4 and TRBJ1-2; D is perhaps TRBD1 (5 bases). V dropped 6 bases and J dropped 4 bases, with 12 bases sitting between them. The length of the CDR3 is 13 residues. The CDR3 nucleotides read TGTGCCAGCAGCCCCAGGGAAGGCTATGGCTACACCTTC. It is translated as CASSPREGYGYTF.

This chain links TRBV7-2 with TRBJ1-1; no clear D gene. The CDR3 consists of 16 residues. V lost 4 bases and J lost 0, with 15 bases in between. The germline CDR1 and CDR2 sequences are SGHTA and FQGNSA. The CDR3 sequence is CASSSPRSRMNTEAFF. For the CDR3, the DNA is TGTGCCAGCAGCTCGCCCCGGAGTCGAATGAACACTGAAGCTTTCTTT.

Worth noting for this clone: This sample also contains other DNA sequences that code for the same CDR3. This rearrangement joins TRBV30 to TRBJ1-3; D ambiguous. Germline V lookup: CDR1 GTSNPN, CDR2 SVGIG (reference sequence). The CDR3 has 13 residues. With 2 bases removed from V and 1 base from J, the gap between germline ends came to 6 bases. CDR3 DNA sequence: TGTGCCTGGAGTCGCGGATCTGGAAACACCATATATTTT. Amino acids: CAWSRGSGNTIYF.

The CDR3 spells CASSFGTASGELFF. The CDR3 nucleotides are TGTGCCAGCAGCTTTGGGACAGCCTCCGGGGAGCTGTTTTTT. The rearrangement joins TRBV7-3 to TRBJ2-2, with 7 bases identical to TRBD1. Trimming removed 3 bases from V and 6 bases from J; junction bases left unmatched: 4. The CDR3 totals 14 residues. In germline, CDR1 is SGHTA, CDR2 FQGTGA.

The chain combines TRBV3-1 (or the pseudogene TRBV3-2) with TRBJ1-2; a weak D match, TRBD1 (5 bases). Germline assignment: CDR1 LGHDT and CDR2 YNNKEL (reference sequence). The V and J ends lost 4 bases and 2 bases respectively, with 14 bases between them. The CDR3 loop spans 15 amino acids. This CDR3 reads CASSPRTLSNYGYTF. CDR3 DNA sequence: TGTGCCAGCAGCCCACGGACACTCTCAAACTATGGCTACACCTTC.

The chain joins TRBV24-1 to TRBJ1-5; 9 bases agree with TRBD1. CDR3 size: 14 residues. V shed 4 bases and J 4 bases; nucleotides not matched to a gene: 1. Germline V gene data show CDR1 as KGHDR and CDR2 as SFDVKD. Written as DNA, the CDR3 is TGTGCCACCAGTGACGGGACAGGGAATCAGCCCCAGCATTTT. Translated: CATSDGTGNQPQHF.

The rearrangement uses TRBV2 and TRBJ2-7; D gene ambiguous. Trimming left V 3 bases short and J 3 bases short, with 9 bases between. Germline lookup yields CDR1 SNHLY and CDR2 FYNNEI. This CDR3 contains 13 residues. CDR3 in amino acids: CASSEVAIYEQYF. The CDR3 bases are TGTGCCAGCAGTGAGGTAGCTATCTACGAGCAGTACTTC.